Sequencing of this T cell receptor beta chain was carried out in a study of T cells in severe cutaneous drug reactions. Carbamazepine had induced Stevens-Johnson syndrome or toxic epidermal necrolysis in the sequenced donors. This clonotype counts as medium-sized by frequency. What it binds is not known. TCR subtype-specific primers in iRepertoire multiplex PCR prepared libraries for bulk and single-cell sequencing. Multiplex PCR targeting V, D and J genes made bulk TCR beta libraries. TCRdb re-called the multiplex PCR reads; every CDR3 protein appears as one record, without DNA. Reported are 8,000 to 8,500 distinct CDR3 sequences; the ten largest clones contain around 26%. Broader study findings: Blister cells averaged around 30% and PBMC about 4.9% TRBV12-4 in carbamazepine-induced Stevens-Johnson syndrome or toxic epidermal necrolysis patients.

Germline values: CDR1 KGHSH, CDR2 LQKENI. This CDR3 has 15 amino acids. The sequencing sample was made of cells from a skin blister. The gene calls are TRBV18 and TRBJ2-7. The receptor comes from a human donor with a severe cutaneous adverse drug reaction. The CDR3 sequence is CASSPKDRTSYEQYF. The complete variable domain, with remaining parts taken from reference TRBV18 and TRBJ2-7, reads NAGVMQNPRHLVRRRGQEARLRCSPMKGHSHVYWYRQLPEEGLKFMVYLQKENIIDESGMPKERFSAEFPKEGPSILRIQQVVRGDSAAYFCASSPKDRTSYEQYFGPGTRLTVT.